Following are 2 T cell receptor beta chains from one sample sequenced in a study of blood T cell repertoires in COVID-19. Sequencing used immunoSEQ multiplex PCR; TCRdb keeps in-frame clones, though not all of them. The sample lists 200,000 to 250,000 clones, about 79% occurring once. Sequencing was done on a sample of peripheral blood. Receptors originate from a human donor in a cohort sampled during active COVID-19.

V gene TRBV5-1 combines with J gene TRBJ2-1, with 9 bases lining up with TRBD1. This CDR3 contains 15 residues. The junction had 8 bases not matched to a gene; V was cut back by 3 bases and J by 7 bases. Germline CDR1 is SGHRS and CDR2 is YFSETQ. The CDR3 is CASSWTGAVGNEQFF. For the CDR3, the DNA is TGCGCCAGCAGCTGGACAGGGGCGGTGGGAAATGAGCAGTTCTTC.

The chain links TRBV5-1 to TRBJ1-1; D gene uncertain. The CDR3 totals 17 residues. Trimming took 0 bases from V and 4 from J, leaving 19 bases between them. Germline loops: CDR1 SGHRS, CDR2 YFSETQ. The CDR3 bases are TGCGCCAGCAGCTTGGCCTACGACACCAGATCCTTCACTGAAGCTTTCTTT. Protein: CASSLAYDTRSFTEAFF.